Each of the 27 T cell receptor beta chains below was sequenced from the same sample in a study of OX40 agonist ivuxolimab in advanced cancers. Sequencing used immunoSEQ multiplex PCR; TCRdb keeps in-frame clones, though not all of them. The table has some 67,000 clones, about 85% seen once. The sample in question was CD4+ or CD8+ T cells sorted from blood, obtained in a trial of the OX40 agonist ivuxolimab. The receptors stem from an adult with an advanced solid tumor such as melanoma, head and neck, liver or kidney cancer.

V and J are TRBV7-9 and TRBJ2-5; 9 nucleotides agree with TRBD2. J lost 4 bases, V lost 4 bases, and 10 bases had no gene match. Germline values: CDR1 SEHNR, CDR2 FQNEAQ (reference sequence). This CDR3 comprises 16 residues. The CDR3 is CASSSGTSLAGETQYF. CDR3 in DNA: TGTGCCAGCAGCTCCGGGACTAGCTTGGCGGGAGAGACCCAGTACTTC.

CDR3 nucleotides: TGTGCCAGCAGCGCAGACAGGAACACTGAAGCTTTCTTT. The encoded protein is CASSADRNTEAFF. This rearrangement joins TRBV5-4 to TRBJ1-1, with D perhaps TRBD1 (5 bases). Germline V gene sequence: CDR1 SGHNT, CDR2 YYREEE (reference sequence). This CDR3 has 13 residues. Trimming stripped 4 bases from V and 1 base from J, with 8 bases between.

The chain is built from TRBV4-1 and TRBJ2-3; D call uncertain. The CDR3 length is 14 residues. Germline CDR1 and CDR2: MGHRA and YSYEKL. V was clipped by 4 bases and J by 0 bases, with 8 bases between them. The CDR3 bases are TGCGCCAGCAGCCTCATCGGGAGCACAGATACGCAGTATTTT. This sequence encodes CASSLIGSTDTQYF.

V is TRBV28 and J is TRBJ1-2; D is ambiguous. The germline CDR1 and CDR2 sequences are MDHEN and SYDVKM. V lost 2 bases and J lost 2, with 9 bases in between. There are 14 residues in the CDR3. This chain's CDR3 is CASSLGYSNYGYTF. The CDR3 nucleotides are TGTGCCAGCAGTTTAGGGTACTCGAACTATGGCTACACCTTC.

The chain is built from TRBV7-9 and TRBJ2-7; 11 nucleotides align to TRBD2. Germline values: CDR1 SEHNR, CDR2 FQNEAQ (reference sequence). This CDR3 is built from 15 residues. Trimming at V came to 5 bases and at J to 9 bases, leaving 12 bases not matched to a gene. This chain's CDR3 is CASSLLTSGTSGQYF. The CDR3 DNA reads TGTGCCAGCAGCCTACTGACTAGCGGGACCAGCGGGCAGTACTTC.

The chain couples TRBV19 to TRBJ2-1; a weak D match, TRBD2 (6 bases). V was cut by 2 bases and J by 4 bases, with 21 bases left in between. Germline CDR1 LNHDA, CDR2 SQIVND (reference sequence). This CDR3 contains 18 residues. The CDR3 loop is CASSIRGGGTGRYNEQFF. The CDR3, as DNA: TGTGCCAGTAGTATAAGGGGCGGCGGGACCGGGAGATACAATGAGCAGTTCTTC.

The chain carries TRBV11-1 and TRBJ2-3; D unresolved. Looked up from germline, CDR1 is SGHAT and CDR2 is FQDESV (reference sequence). V was shortened by 0 bases and J by 6 bases, with 4 bases between the two germline ends. The CDR3 totals 12 residues. For the CDR3, the DNA is TGTGCCAGCAGCTTAGCGCGCGATACGCAGTATTTT. Amino acid sequence: CASSLARDTQYF.

The chain joins TRBV11-2 to TRBJ1-2, with a possible D match to TRBD1 (6 bases). Trimming removed 3 bases at V and 0 bases at J, with 11 bases between. In germline, CDR1 is SGHAT, CDR2 FQNNGV. The CDR3 contains 15 residues. CDR3 amino acids: CASSLRTEPNYGYTF. CDR3 coding DNA: TGTGCCAGCAGCTTGAGGACAGAACCTAACTATGGCTACACCTTC.

This clone has a single count. This chain links TRBV5-1 with TRBJ1-3, with D possibly matching TRBD1 (5 bases). There are 16 residues in the CDR3. From germline, CDR1 is SGHRS and CDR2 YFSETQ. With 3 bases removed from V and 0 bases from J, the gap between germline ends came to 13 bases. Written as DNA, the CDR3 is TGCGCCAGCAGCTCGGGACGTAGCCTCTCTGGAAACACCATATATTTT. This sequence encodes CASSSGRSLSGNTIYF.

This chain uses TRBV5-1 with TRBJ2-1; D possibly corresponds to TRBD1 (7 bases). V dropped 2 bases and J dropped 12 bases, with 18 bases sitting between them. CDR1 is SGHRS, CDR2 YFSETQ, per germline. The CDR3 extends over 14 amino acids. Here the CDR3 reads CASSFGTSGQWQFF. The CDR3 DNA follows: TGCGCCAGCAGCTTCGGGACTTCGGGACAGTGGCAGTTCTTC.

J is TRBJ1-2 and V is TRBV18; possibly TRBD1 for D (5 bases). CDR3 length: 18 residues. Germline CDR1 and CDR2: KGHSH and LQKENI. With 3 bases removed from V and 0 bases from J, the gap between germline ends came to 20 bases. CDR3 nucleotide sequence: TGTGCCAGCTCACCCGTCCCGGGACGGGACGGGGCTAACTATGGCTACACCTTC. This gives the protein CASSPVPGRDGANYGYTF.

The chain couples TRBV18 to TRBJ1-2, with D unresolved. Deletions cut 2 bases from V and 3 bases from J, with 10 bases between. The length of the CDR3 is 14 residues. From germline, CDR1 is KGHSH and CDR2 LQKENI. CDR3 DNA sequence: TGTGCCAGCTCACCAAGGCAGGTCGACTATGGCTACACCTTC. Protein sequence: CASSPRQVDYGYTF. The variable domain in full, with the rest retrieved from reference TRBV18 and TRBJ1-2, is NAGVMQNPRHLVRRRGQEARLRCSPMKGHSHVYWYRQLPEEGLKFMVYLQKENIIDESGMPKERFSAEFPKEGPSILRIQQVVRGDSAAYFCASSPRQVDYGYTFGSGTRLTVV.

The chain has TRBV5-1 and TRBJ1-4, with a tentative D call TRBD1 (6 bases). There are 15 residues in the CDR3. From germline, CDR1 is SGHRS and CDR2 YFSETQ. V lost 4 bases and J 3 bases, leaving 13 bases between the germline ends. CDR3 DNA sequence: TGCGCCAGCAGCCCTGGGGGGGCTGCTAATGAAAAACTGTTTTTT. Translation gives CASSPGGAANEKLFF.

The chain uses TRBV6-5 and TRBJ2-7; 7 nucleotides match TRBD2. J lost 2 bases, V lost 1 base, and 8 bases had no gene match. The germline V gene encodes CDR1 MNHEY and CDR2 SVGAGI. This CDR3 spans 16 amino acids. The chain's CDR3 is CASSYLRDAGAYEQYF. In nucleotides, the CDR3 is TGTGCCAGCAGTTACTTGCGGGACGCGGGAGCCTACGAGCAGTACTTC.

V and J are TRBV18 and TRBJ1-1; 7 bases are a match to TRBD1. The CDR3 covers 14 residues. The junction had 3 bases not matched to a gene; V was cut back by 4 bases and J by 1 base. Germline V gives CDR1 KGHSH, CDR2 LQKENI. The CDR3 reads CASSLGQENTEAFF. For the CDR3, the DNA is TGTGCCAGCTCACTCGGACAGGAGAACACTGAAGCTTTCTTT.

The genes are TRBV7-9 and TRBJ1-1; the D gene is possibly TRBD1 (5 bases). Germline V gene lookup returns CDR1 SEHNR and CDR2 FQNEAQ (reference sequence). V gave up 4 bases and J gave up 1 base, with 13 bases separating them. This CDR3 contains 15 residues. CDR3 DNA sequence: TGTGCCAGCAGCTCCCGGGGGGGAGAGAACACTGAAGCTTTCTTT. Protein product: CASSSRGGENTEAFF.

The chain is built from TRBV2 and TRBJ2-4; D is unresolved. Germline assignment: CDR1 SNHLY and CDR2 FYNNEI. V lost 6 bases to trimming and J lost 0 bases, with 9 bases between them. The CDR3 consists of 14 residues. The CDR3 nucleotides are TGTGCCAGCAGGGGATCACTAGCCAAAAACATTCAGTACTTC. Its protein is CASRGSLAKNIQYF.

This rearrangement joins TRBV14 to TRBJ2-2; D perhaps matches TRBD1 (6 bases). This CDR3 has 16 amino acids. Trimming took off 4 bases at V and 6 bases at J, with 18 bases between the two ends. Germline V CDR1 and CDR2: SGHDN, FVKESK. The CDR3 region has the DNA TGTGCCAGCAGCCCTTACCAGGGGTTGGTTGCCGGGGAGCTGTTTTTT. Encoded protein: CASSPYQGLVAGELFF.

The chain joins TRBV18 to TRBJ2-5; possibly TRBD2 for D (7 bases). This CDR3 is built from 15 residues. Germline CDR1 KGHSH, CDR2 LQKENI. The ends were cut back, 6 bases at V and 1 base at J, with 15 bases in the middle. DNA for the CDR3: TGTGCCAGCTCGGGAGGGGGAGTCGGCCAAGAGACCCAGTACTTC. This translates into CASSGGGVGQETQYF.

The chain links TRBV11-3 to TRBJ1-3, with 9 bases lining up with TRBD1. The CDR3 totals 16 residues. After removal of 2 bases from V and 3 bases from J, the junction contained 5 bases not matched to a gene. CDR1 and CDR2 from the germline V gene are SGHNT and YENEEA. The CDR3: CASSLMGTGNGNTIYF. CDR3 nucleotides: TGTGCCAGCAGCTTAATGGGGACAGGGAATGGAAACACCATATATTTT.

Comments on this clone: The junction and the germline gene differ at one end; a read error may be behind it. The V gene is TRBV23-1, the J gene TRBJ1-1, with a weak D call TRBD1 (5 bases). TRBV23-1 is placed among ORFs of uncertain function. The CDR3 is 16 residues long. For the CDR3, the DNA is TGCGCCACTAAAGGGGTTGGTGCTCCTCTGAACACTGGAGCTTTCTTT. The encoded protein is CATKGVGAPLNTGAFF.

In nucleotides, the CDR3 is TGTGCCAGCAGTGAACTCACAGGAGTCTTTAATTCACCCCTCCACTTT. This translates into CASSELTGVFNSPLHF. The J gene is TRBJ1-6, the V gene TRBV6-1, with a weak D call TRBD1 (5 bases). Deletions cut 2 bases from V and 6 bases from J, with 14 bases between. The germline V gene encodes CDR1 MNHNS and CDR2 SASEGT. The CDR3 is 16 residues long.

A single count supports this clone. V and J are TRBV5-1 and TRBJ1-5; no definite D call. In germline, CDR1 is SGHRS, CDR2 YFSETQ. This CDR3 is built from 14 residues. V was clipped by 2 bases and J by 6 bases, with 12 bases between them. CDR3 in DNA: TGCGCCAGCAGCTTAGGGCCCTTGGGTCAGCCCCAGCATTTT. Translating gives CASSLGPLGQPQHF.

J is TRBJ1-1 and V is TRBV19; D perhaps matches TRBD1 (5 bases). CDR3 length: 15 residues. Trimming pared 1 base from V and 2 bases from J, leaving 11 bases between. Germline V CDR1 and CDR2: LNHDA, SQIVND (reference sequence). The DNA of the CDR3 is TGTGCCAGTAGTATAGGGGGGGGTCCTAACACTGAAGCTTTCTTT. This translates into CASSIGGGPNTEAFF.

This rearrangement joins TRBV19 to TRBJ1-5; TRBD1 agrees at 7 bases. This CDR3 comprises 15 residues. V shed 5 bases and J 5 bases; nucleotides not matched to a gene: 9. CDR1 is LNHDA and CDR2 is SQIVND in the germline V gene (reference sequence). In nucleotides, the CDR3 is TGTGCCAGTAGTCCCACCAGACAGGGATATCAGCCCCAGCATTTT. This sequence encodes CASSPTRQGYQPQHF.

CDR3: CASSQKSGGLNNEQFF. CDR3 in DNA: TGTGCCAGCAGCCAAAAGAGCGGGGGGCTAAACAATGAGCAGTTCTTC. This rearrangement joins TRBV4-2 to TRBJ2-1; 9 bases match TRBD2. Unmatched junction bases numbered 7, after V lost 2 bases and J lost 5 bases. The CDR3 contains 16 residues. Germline V gives CDR1 LGHNA, CDR2 YNFKEQ.

J is TRBJ1-2 and V is TRBV5-6, with no clear D. Germline-derived CDR1 and CDR2 are SGHDT and YYEEEE. The ends were cut back, 0 bases at V and 13 bases at J, with 19 bases in the middle. The CDR3 covers 14 residues. This CDR3 is CASSLGTSPNVLTF. DNA of the CDR3: TGTGCCAGCAGCTTGGGGACTTCTCCGAATGTTCTCACCTTC.